The 2 T cell receptor beta chains presented below share a single source sample, sequenced in a study of shared clonotypes between healthy human individuals. The data were produced by immunoSEQ multiplex PCR, yet TCRdb's version contains in-frame clones alone and is incomplete. This sample has roughly 2,500,000 clones; roughly 93% occur once, and the top ten carry 0.36%. Sequenced input: naive CD4+ T cells from PBMCs. Subset meaning: CD45RA+ positively selected. These receptors came from a man between 18 and 29 years old in good health. Some clones in this sample may be carry-over from other donors' samples.

The genes are TRBV4-1 and TRBJ2-5, with 7 bases matching TRBD1. The V and J ends lost 4 bases and 1 base, in that order; junction bases with no gene match: 3. Germline V lookup: CDR1 MGHRA, CDR2 YSYEKL. The CDR3 totals 14 residues. CDR3 loop: CASSPGQIQETQYF. The CDR3 nucleotides are TGCGCCAGCAGCCCGGGACAGATCCAAGAGACCCAGTACTTC.

The J gene is TRBJ2-7, the V gene TRBV27; D gene ambiguous. The CDR3 is 15 amino acids. Trimming stripped 4 bases from V and 0 bases from J, with 13 bases between. Germline-derived CDR1 and CDR2 are MNHEY and SMNVEV (reference sequence). The CDR3 reads CASSSLKAGSYEQYF. Here the CDR3 DNA reads TGTGCCAGCAGTTCCCTAAAGGCCGGCTCCTACGAGCAGTACTTC.